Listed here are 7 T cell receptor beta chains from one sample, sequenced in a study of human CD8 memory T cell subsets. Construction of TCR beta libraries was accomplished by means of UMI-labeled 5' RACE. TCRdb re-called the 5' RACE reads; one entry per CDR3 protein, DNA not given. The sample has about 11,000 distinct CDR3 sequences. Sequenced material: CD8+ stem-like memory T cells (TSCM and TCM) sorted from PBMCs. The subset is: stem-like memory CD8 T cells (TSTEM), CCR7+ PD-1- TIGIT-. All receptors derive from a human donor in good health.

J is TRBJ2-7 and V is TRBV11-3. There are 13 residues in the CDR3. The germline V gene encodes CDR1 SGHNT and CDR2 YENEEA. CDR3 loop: CASSRGGPYEQYF.

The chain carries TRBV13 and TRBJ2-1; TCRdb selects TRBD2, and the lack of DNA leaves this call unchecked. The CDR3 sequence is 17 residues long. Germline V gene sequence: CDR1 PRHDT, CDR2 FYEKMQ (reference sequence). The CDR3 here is CASSSRGTSGREAEQFF.

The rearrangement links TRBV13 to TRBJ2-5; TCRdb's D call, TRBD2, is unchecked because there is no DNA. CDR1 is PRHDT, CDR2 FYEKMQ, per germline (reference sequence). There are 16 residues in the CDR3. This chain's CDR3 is CASSSRTSGGSETQYF.

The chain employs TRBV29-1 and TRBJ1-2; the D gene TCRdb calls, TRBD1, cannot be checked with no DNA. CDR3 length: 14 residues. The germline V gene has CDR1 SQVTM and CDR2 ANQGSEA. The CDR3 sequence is CSVPFWDSNYGYTF.

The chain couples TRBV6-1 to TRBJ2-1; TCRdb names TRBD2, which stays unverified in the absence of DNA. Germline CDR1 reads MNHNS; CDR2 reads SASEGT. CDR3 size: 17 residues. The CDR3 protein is CASSEATGLATYNEQFF.

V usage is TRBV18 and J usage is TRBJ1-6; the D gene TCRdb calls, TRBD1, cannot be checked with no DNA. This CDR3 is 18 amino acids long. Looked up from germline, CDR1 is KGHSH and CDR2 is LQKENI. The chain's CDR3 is CASSSLVNRDDYNSPLHF.

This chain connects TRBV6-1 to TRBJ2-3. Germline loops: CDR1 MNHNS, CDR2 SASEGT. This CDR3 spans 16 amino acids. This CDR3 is CASSDGTLASTDTQYF.